The 27 T cell receptor beta chains below were found in one sample sequenced in a study of CD8+ T cells in alopecia areata. RNA, once extracted, was reverse transcribed into cDNA for use as the sequencing template. Generated by immunoSEQ multiplex PCR, the TCRdb table keeps only in-frame clones and is missing some. The specimen gives 15,000 to 20,000 clones without singletons; the ten biggest hold 25% to 40%. Scientists pooled cutaneous lymph node cells and sorted them on CD4, CD8alpha, NKG2D, NKG2ACE and other markers. What was sequenced was CD8+ T cells sorted from a lymph node. These receptors were taken from a C3H/HeJ mouse with alopecia areata. As its MHC haplotype, the strain has H2-k.

Many counts were recorded for this clone. These gene names are mouse names. The read finishes 4 residues shy of the CDR3 end, and the germline J gene is used to complete it. V is TRBV1 and J is TRBJ2-7, with TRBD2 matching over 9 bases. Germline assignment: CDR1 NSQYPW and CDR2 LRSPGD (reference sequence). The trim removed 4 bases at V and 0 bases at J, leaving 1 base unmatched. The CDR3 runs to 14 residues. CDR3 DNA (partial): TGCACCTGCAGTGGGACTGGGGTCTCCTAT. Translation gives CTCSGTGVSY. The whole CDR3 sequence reads CTCSGTGVSYEQYF.

This clone was observed many times. Gene names denote mouse genes. The observed sequence ends 4 residues before the CDR3 terminus, with the missing tail filled in from the germline J gene. The identical CDR3 is also encoded by other nucleotide sequences in the sample. The chain uses TRBV13-3 and TRBJ2-5; TRBD2 agrees at 8 bases. The CDR3 has 14 residues. The J segment lost 3 bases and the V segment lost 5 bases, leaving 5 bases of the junction unmatched. Germline assignment: CDR1 NNHDY and CDR2 SYVADS. The CDR3 loop reads CASSPGLGQDTQYF. CDR3 bases read: TGTGCCAGCAGCCCCGGACTGGGTCAAGAC.

In regard to this clone: The genes and germline here are from mouse. Other DNA sequences in this specimen translate into the identical CDR3. CDR3 residues: CASSIVGAEQFF. The sequenced part of the CDR3 DNA is TGTGCCAGCAGTATCGTAGGTGCT. The rearrangement links TRBV19 to TRBJ2-1; D ambiguous. The read halts 4 residues ahead of the CDR3 end, with the missing end drawn from the germline J gene. The CDR3 consists of 12 residues. Germline loops: CDR1 FNHDT, CDR2 SITEND (reference sequence). Trimming took off 2 bases at V and 6 bases at J, with 6 bases between the two ends.

This clone was observed many times. The genes and germline here are from mouse. Sequencing ends 4 residues short of the CDR3 end; the germline J gene provides the rest. V is TRBV13-3 and J is TRBJ2-5; D gene ambiguous. The germline CDR1 and CDR2 sequences are NNHDY and SYVADS. The CDR3 runs 12 residues. Incomplete CDR3 DNA: TGTGCCAGCAGTGATACAGAGGAC. Translated, it gives CASSDTED. The full-length CDR3 reads as CASSDTEDTQYF.

As to this clone: Gene names denote mouse genes. The sequenced fragment ends 4 residues before the CDR3 boundary, so the rest is inferred from the germline J gene. This sequence joins TRBV31 and TRBJ2-7, with no clear D. From germline, CDR1 is GKSSPN and CDR2 SITVG. There are 11 residues in the CDR3. The chain's CDR3 is CAWSQQYEQYF. The part of the CDR3 DNA that was read is TGTGCCTGGAGTCAACAATAT.

Comment on this clone: Mouse germline and gene names are used. The read ends 4 residues before the CDR3 terminus; that terminus is restored from the germline J gene. The chain employs TRBV13-3 and TRBJ2-1; D possibly corresponds to TRBD2 (6 bases). Germline-derived CDR1 and CDR2 are NNHDY and SYVADS. This CDR3 has 14 residues. Trimming stripped 3 bases from V and 2 bases from J, with 9 bases between. The CDR3 bases that were read are TGTGCCAGCAGTGCCGGGACTTACTATGCT. Protein product: CASSAGTYYA. The full-length CDR3 reads as CASSAGTYYAEQFF.

Concerning this clone: The genes are named according to mouse. The CDR3 end falls 4 residues outside the read, so it is completed with the germline J gene. This chain connects TRBV17 to TRBJ2-7; 10 bases are shared with TRBD2. After removal of 0 bases from V and 0 bases from J, the junction contained 5 bases not matched to a gene. This CDR3 spans 17 amino acids. Germline V gene lookup returns CDR1 MNHDT and CDR2 YYDKIL. CDR3 DNA, as far as it was read: TGTGCTAGCAGTAGAGATAGGGGGACTGGGGACTCCTAT. Residues: CASSRDRGTGDSY. The whole CDR3 protein reads CASSRDRGTGDSYEQYF.

This clone was counted only a few times. One junction end does not reproduce the germline sequence, and a read error may be involved. Gene labels here are mouse ones. From the germline J gene comes the end of the CDR3, since the read stops 4 residues before it. This sequence joins TRBV5 and TRBJ2-2, with 11 bases matching TRBD1. Germline V CDR1 and CDR2: LGHNA, YNLKQL (reference sequence). This CDR3 has 16 residues. The CDR3 bases that were read are TGTGCCCGCAGCCCGGGACAGGGGGCAAACACCGGG. Translated: CARSPGQGANTG. The CDR3 in full is CARSPGQGANTGQLYF.

This clone was observed at least ten times. The gene names here belong to mouse. Read data end 4 residues before the CDR3 end; the end is taken from the germline J gene. The chain couples TRBV5 to TRBJ2-1; 7 bases line up with TRBD1. Germline values: CDR1 LGHNA, CDR2 YNLKQL (reference sequence). The CDR3 consists of 14 residues. Trimming took 4 bases from V and 3 from J; bases not matched to a gene: 3. The CDR3 protein is CASSLRDSYAEQFF. Incomplete CDR3 DNA: TGTGCCAGCAGCCTTCGGGACAGCTATGCT.

Concerning this clone itself: These gene names are mouse names. From the germline J gene comes the end of the CDR3, since the read stops 4 residues before it. This chain connects TRBV1 to TRBJ2-5, with 9 bases lining up with TRBD1. CDR3 length: 15 amino acids. Germline V gene lookup returns CDR1 NSQYPW and CDR2 LRSPGD (reference sequence). The V gene end was trimmed by 5 bases and the J gene end by 0 bases; junction bases not matched to a gene: 3. The CDR3 protein is CTCSPTGGNQDTQYF. CDR3 DNA, as far as it was read: TGCACCTGCAGTCCTACAGGGGGCAACCAAGAC.

Details on this clone: Each gene name is a mouse one. Coverage ceases 4 residues before the CDR3 finishes, and the germline J gene fills in the end. The chain carries TRBV19 and TRBJ1-1; 10 positions match TRBD1. CDR3 size: 14 residues. Per the germline V gene, CDR1 is FNHDT and CDR2 is SITEND (reference sequence). CDR3 region: CASSISGTGEEVFF. The part of the CDR3 DNA that was read is TGTGCCAGCAGTATATCCGGGACAGGGGAA.

This clone showed up many times. Mouse gene names apply. The CDR3 end lies 4 residues beyond the end of the read and is filled in from the germline J gene. The chain links TRBV13-3 to TRBJ1-4; D might be TRBD1 (6 bases). V was shortened by 1 base and J by 5 bases, with 12 bases between the two germline ends. The CDR3 is 15 residues long. Germline V gene lookup returns CDR1 NNHDY and CDR2 SYVADS. CDR3 sequence: CASSDPGTQNERLFF. Partial CDR3 DNA: TGTGCCAGCAGTGATCCCGGGACACAAAACGAA.

This clone was detected ten times or more. Any gene name here is a mouse gene name. Coverage ceases 4 residues before the CDR3 finishes, and the germline J gene fills in the end. V is TRBV13-3 and J is TRBJ2-5; a weak D match, TRBD1 (6 bases). The CDR3 covers 14 residues. CDR1 is NNHDY, CDR2 SYVADS, per germline. Trimming cost V 1 base and J 2 bases, with 8 bases left between them. The covered CDR3 bases are TGTGCCAGCAGTGATATGGACAGCCAAGAC. Its protein is CASSDMDSQD. The CDR3 as a whole reads CASSDMDSQDTQYF.

In this sample, this clone is medium-sized (0.01 to 0.1%). Gene and germline names: mouse. The read comes to an end 4 residues before the CDR3 does, leaving the germline J gene to fill in the end. The V and J genes are TRBV13-3 and TRBJ2-2; D perhaps matches TRBD1 (6 bases). V shed 3 bases and J shed 0 bases, with 6 bases lying between them. The CDR3 spans 14 residues. CDR1 is NNHDY and CDR2 is SYVADS in the germline V gene. Partial CDR3 DNA: TGTGCCAGCAGTGGACAGGCAAACACCGGG. This gives the protein CASSGQANTG. The complete CDR3 sequence is CASSGQANTGQLYF.

Note on this clone: The genes are named according to mouse. The observed sequence ends 4 residues before the CDR3 terminus, with the missing tail filled in from the germline J gene. The chain carries TRBV5 and TRBJ1-1; TRBD1 is a possible D gene (5 bases). The CDR3 has 13 residues. CDR1 is LGHNA and CDR2 is YNLKQL in the germline V gene (reference sequence). Trimming pared 1 base from V and 3 bases from J, leaving 6 bases between. The CDR3 sequence is CASSQGGDTEVFF. The CDR3 DNA, read in part, is TGTGCCAGCAGCCAAGGGGGGGACACA.

Points on this clone: The genes are named according to mouse. The CDR3 end lies 4 residues beyond the end of the read and is filled in from the germline J gene. The V and J genes are TRBV1 and TRBJ1-2, with a weak D call TRBD1 (6 bases). Germline CDR1 is NSQYPW and CDR2 is LRSPGD (reference sequence). This CDR3 has 15 amino acids. The DNA read from the CDR3 is TGCACCTGCAGTGCAGTCCGACTGGGGGGGCGC. Protein sequence: CTCSAVRLGGR. The complete CDR3 protein is CTCSAVRLGGRDYTF.

Turning to this clone: The gene names given are mouse names. This CDR3 reads CASSDGGYAEQFF. Incomplete CDR3 DNA: TGTGCCAGCAGTGATGGTGGCTATGCT. This chain uses TRBV13-1 with TRBJ2-1; D not certain. The missing CDR3 end, 4 residues past where the read stops, is filled in from the germline J gene. This CDR3 comprises 13 residues. Germline lookup yields CDR1 NSHNY and CDR2 SYGAGN. Trimming pared 0 bases from V and 3 bases from J, leaving 4 bases between.

Many counts were recorded for this clone. Mouse names are used for the genes. The read falls 4 residues short of the CDR3 end, and the missing part is taken from the germline J gene. The rearrangement uses TRBV19 and TRBJ2-1; TRBD1 matches 7 bases. CDR3 length: 14 residues. The V gene end was trimmed by 1 base and the J gene end by 4 bases; junction bases not matched to a gene: 2. CDR1 is FNHDT, CDR2 SITEND, per germline (reference sequence). CDR3 region: CASSITGQYAEQFF. The sequenced part of the CDR3 DNA is TGTGCCAGCAGTATAACGGGACAGTATGCT.

Details on this clone: Mouse gene names and germline throughout. The read stops 4 residues short of the end of the CDR3; the missing end is completed from the germline J gene. This sequence joins TRBV13-2 and TRBJ1-2; D remains unclear. V was shortened by 1 base and J by 4 bases, with 11 bases between the two germline ends. CDR3 length equals 14 residues. Germline-derived CDR1 and CDR2 are NNHNN and SYGAGS (reference sequence). Incomplete CDR3 DNA: TGTGCCAGCGGTGATCGGCAGGAGGGCTCC. This encodes CASGDRQEGS. The entire CDR3 sequence reads CASGDRQEGSDYTF.

A few counts support this clone. Any gene name here is a mouse gene name. The read ends 4 residues shy of where the CDR3 ends; the end is completed using the germline J gene. The rearrangement links TRBV19 to TRBJ1-1, with a tentative D call TRBD1 (6 bases). The CDR3 spans 14 residues. V gave up 4 bases and J gave up 1 base, with 11 bases separating them. Germline lookup yields CDR1 FNHDT and CDR2 SITEND (reference sequence). CDR3 protein: CASSHREGNTEVFF. Partial CDR3 DNA: TGTGCCAGCAGTCACAGGGAAGGGAACACA.

Notes on this clone: Germline and genes here are mouse. The CDR3 reads CASSLFAGRQDTQYF. CDR3 DNA, as far as it was read: TGTGCTAGCAGTTTATTCGCAGGGAGGCAAGAC. The gene calls are TRBV29 and TRBJ2-5; TRBD1 is a possible D gene (5 bases). The read ends 4 residues early relative to the CDR3; the germline J gene fills the gap. The germline V gene has CDR1 MSHET and CDR2 SYDVDS. Trimming removed 1 base at V and 3 bases at J, with 11 bases between. CDR3 size: 15 residues.

This clone was seen many times. Mouse germline and gene names are used. Coverage ceases 4 residues before the CDR3 finishes, and the germline J gene fills in the end. The rearrangement uses TRBV16 and TRBJ1-4; 9 bases are shared with TRBD1. Germline V gene lookup returns CDR1 SGHSA and CDR2 FRNQAP. V was clipped by 1 base and J by 5 bases; unmatched bases: 2. CDR3 size: 15 residues. The CDR3 DNA, read in part, is TGTGCAAGCAGCTTAGGGGGACAGGGAAACGAA. Translated: CASSLGGQGNE. From start to end, the CDR3 is CASSLGGQGNERLFF.

This clone was observed at least ten times. The genes are named according to mouse. The read stops 4 residues short of the end of the CDR3; the missing end is completed from the germline J gene. The rearrangement links TRBV5 to TRBJ1-1, with D maybe TRBD1 (5 bases). This CDR3 is built from 14 residues. Trimming left V 0 bases short and J 0 bases short, with 5 bases between. CDR1 and CDR2 (germline): LGHNA, YNLKQL (reference sequence). The DNA read from the CDR3 is TGTGCCAGCAGCCAAGACAGGGCAAACACA. Translated, it gives CASSQDRANT. The entire CDR3 protein reads CASSQDRANTEVFF.

Points on this clone: The genes are named according to mouse. The read finishes 4 residues shy of the CDR3 end, and the germline J gene is used to complete it. The chain carries TRBV19 and TRBJ2-4, with 8 bases aligning to TRBD2. The V gene's germline CDR1 is FNHDT and CDR2 SITEND (reference sequence). V lost 1 base and J lost 0; bases outside the gene matches: 1. The CDR3 is 15 amino acids. The CDR3 bases that were read are TGTGCCAGCAGTATACCTGGGGGGAGTCAAAAC. Translated: CASSIPGGSQN. The full-length CDR3 reads as CASSIPGGSQNTLYF.

This clone was recorded many times. Gene names refer to mouse genes. The read is 4 residues too short to cover the CDR3 end, so that end is filled in from the germline J gene. The V call is TRBV13-3, the J call TRBJ2-5; 8 nucleotides agree with TRBD2. Trimming removed 5 bases from V and 0 bases from J; junction bases left unmatched: 2. The CDR3 has 14 amino acids. Germline loops: CDR1 NNHDY, CDR2 SYVADS. CDR3 bases read: TGTGCCAGCAGGGACTGGGAGAACCAAGAC. Translated, it gives CASRDWENQD. The full CDR3 protein reads CASRDWENQDTQYF.

This clone was counted many times. Germline and genes: mouse. The read stops 4 residues short of the end of the CDR3; the missing end is completed from the germline J gene. The chain has TRBV13-3 and TRBJ2-3, with D perhaps TRBD2 (5 bases). The V gene's germline CDR1 is NNHDY and CDR2 SYVADS. V was cut by 5 bases and J by 3 bases, with 10 bases left in between. The CDR3 has 13 residues. CDR3: CASRTAKAETLYF. CDR3 DNA (partial): TGTGCCAGCAGGACTGCAAAGGCAGAA.

This clone was counted between two and nine times. Genes and germline come from the mouse. Read coverage stops 4 residues before the CDR3 terminus; the germline J gene supplies the remainder. The gene calls are TRBV31 and TRBJ2-7; 9 bases match TRBD2. CDR3 size: 15 residues. CDR1 is GKSSPN, CDR2 SITVG, per germline. The CDR3 protein is CAWSLDDWGRDEQYF. Partial CDR3 DNA: TGTGCCTGGAGTCTAGATGACTGGGGGAGGGAT. The entire variable domain, with the rest obtained from reference TRBV31 and TRBJ2-7, is as follows: AQTIHQWPVAEIKAVGSPLSLGCTIKGKSSPNLYWYWQATGGTLQQLFYSITVGQVESVVQLNLSASRPKDDQFILSTEKLLLSHSGFYLCAWSLDDWGRDEQYFGPGTRLTVL.